What follows are 13 T cell receptor beta chains derived from one specimen sequenced in a study of radiotherapy plus CTLA-4 blockade in lung cancer. Using immunoSEQ multiplex PCR, the repertoire was profiled, and TCRdb retains in-frame clones only, with some absent. Seen here are more than 90,000 clones, 75% to 80% observed once, and the top ten hold around 4.8%. The sequencing here drew on peripheral blood, taken from a patient treated with radiotherapy plus ipilimumab. The source of these receptors is a human donor with non-small cell lung cancer who had a partial response to radiotherapy plus ipilimumab.

J is TRBJ2-3 and V is TRBV9; no firm D call. Germline V gene lookup returns CDR1 SGDLS and CDR2 YYNGEE. The CDR3 is made up of 13 amino acids. The ends were cut back, 0 bases at V and 4 bases at J, with 6 bases in the middle. The CDR3 loop reads CASSVASADTQYF. In DNA form, the CDR3 reads TGTGCCAGCAGCGTAGCGTCTGCAGATACGCAGTATTTT.

The J gene is TRBJ2-3, the V gene TRBV29-1; D is possibly TRBD1 (5 bases). The V end lost 2 bases, the J end lost 0 bases, and 6 bases lay between the germline ends. The CDR3 is 13 residues long. The germline V gene has CDR1 SQVTM and CDR2 ANQGSEA. Here the CDR3 DNA reads TGCAGCGTTGAAAACAGGAGCACAGATACGCAGTATTTT. Its translation is CSVENRSTDTQYF.

This chain connects TRBV15 to TRBJ1-5; TRBD1 matches 9 bases. The V gene's germline CDR1 is LNHNV and CDR2 YYDKDF (reference sequence). This CDR3 comprises 19 residues. The trim removed 8 bases at V and 6 bases at J, leaving 23 bases unmatched. CDR3 in DNA: TGTGCCACCCCCCTTACAGGGGGCTTATCCGAAGGAGCGGTTCAGCCCCAGCATTTT. This gives the protein CATPLTGGLSEGAVQPQHF. Looking up the rest from reference TRBV15 and TRBJ1-5 gives the full variable domain: DAMVIQNPRYQVTQFGKPVTLSCSQTLNHNVMYWYQQKSSQAPKLLFHYYDKDFNNEADTPDNFQSRRPNTSFCFLDIRSPGLGDTAMYLCATPLTGGLSEGAVQPQHFGDGTRLSIL.

The CDR3 sequence: CASRELAGETQYF. DNA of the CDR3: TGTGCCAGCAGGGAACTAGCGGGAGAGACCCAGTACTTC. V gene TRBV11-2 combines with J gene TRBJ2-5; TRBD2 aligns across 9 bases. This CDR3 has 13 residues. The V and J ends lost 6 bases and 4 bases, in that order; junction bases with no gene match: 3. CDR1 and CDR2 (germline): SGHAT, FQNNGV.

The chain joins TRBV4-2 to TRBJ1-2; unclear D gene. The CDR3 extends over 13 amino acids. Germline V gene data show CDR1 as LGHNA and CDR2 as YNFKEQ. Trimming stripped 0 bases from V and 8 bases from J, with 10 bases between. DNA for the CDR3: TGTGCCAGCAGCCAAGAGTCGACGGGAGGCTACACCTTC. This sequence encodes CASSQESTGGYTF.

J is TRBJ1-2 and V is TRBV14; D call uncertain. Germline V gene data show CDR1 as SGHDN and CDR2 as FVKESK. CDR3 length: 12 residues. Between the trimmed V and J ends, which lost 1 base and 8 bases, there was a span of 8 bases. DNA of the CDR3: TGTGCCAGCAGCCAAGTCGGGTTAGGCTACACCTTC. This gives the protein CASSQVGLGYTF.

This rearrangement joins TRBV19 to TRBJ1-4; possible D gene TRBD1, 5 bases. The CDR3 sequence is 14 residues long. The germline gives CDR1 LNHDA, CDR2 SQIVND (reference sequence). Trimming pared 6 bases from V and 0 bases from J, leaving 8 bases between. The CDR3 loop is CASRPTATNEKLFF. In nucleotides, the CDR3 is TGTGCCAGTAGACCGACAGCAACTAATGAAAAACTGTTTTTT.

The sample holds a few counts of this clone. V is TRBV7-9 and J is TRBJ2-3; tentative D call: TRBD2 (6 bases). Germline lookup yields CDR1 SEHNR and CDR2 FQNEAQ (reference sequence). With 0 bases removed from V and 4 bases from J, the gap between germline ends came to 20 bases. The CDR3 has 18 residues. The chain's CDR3 is CASSLALGRHSQADTQYF. The CDR3 DNA reads TGTGCCAGCAGCTTAGCGTTAGGGAGGCATTCACAGGCAGATACGCAGTATTTT.

This sequence joins TRBV7-6 and TRBJ1-3; no clear D. There are 19 residues in the CDR3. Trimming took off 0 bases at V and 0 bases at J, with 18 bases between the two ends. The V gene's germline CDR1 is SGHVS and CDR2 FNYEAQ. The CDR3 sequence: CASSLAQVAQGSSGNTIYF. CDR3 bases: TGTGCCAGCAGCTTAGCGCAGGTAGCCCAAGGGAGCTCTGGAAACACCATATATTTT.

The chain uses TRBV18 and TRBJ1-1; no reliable D call. Germline V lookup: CDR1 KGHSH, CDR2 LQKENI. The CDR3 spans 16 residues. Trimming left V 5 bases short and J 5 bases short, with 21 bases between. CDR3 DNA sequence: TGTGCCAGCTCATTTTCGACGATGAACCCGGGAACTGAAGCTTTCTTT. Residues: CASSFSTMNPGTEAFF.

The J gene is TRBJ2-2, the V gene TRBV9; 8 bases match TRBD2. Germline CDR1 SGDLS, CDR2 YYNGEE. The CDR3 covers 16 residues. V shed 6 bases, J shed 4 bases, and the junction held 11 bases outside the gene matches. CDR3 in amino acids: CASNTLTAGGTGELFF. The CDR3 nucleotides are TGTGCCAGCAACACATTAACGGCGGGAGGCACCGGGGAGCTGTTTTTT.

J is TRBJ1-1 and V is TRBV7-2; 7 nucleotides agree with TRBD1. The CDR3 has 18 amino acids. Germline V gene sequence: CDR1 SGHTA, CDR2 FQGNSA. V gave up 3 bases and J gave up 4 bases; unmatched junction bases: 17. CDR3 loop: CASSFRKGGTGVSTEAFF. CDR3 coding DNA: TGTGCCAGCAGCTTCCGAAAGGGAGGCACAGGGGTTTCCACTGAAGCTTTCTTT.

The V gene is TRBV2, the J gene TRBJ2-3; 11 nucleotides match TRBD2. With 11 bases clipped from V and 2 bases from J, the junction kept 6 bases outside the gene matches. Germline values: CDR1 SNHLY, CDR2 FYNNEI. This CDR3 region has 14 residues. The CDR3 spells CAPRLAGSTDTQYF. The CDR3, as DNA: TGTGCCCCCCGACTAGCGGGGTCCACAGATACGCAGTATTTT.